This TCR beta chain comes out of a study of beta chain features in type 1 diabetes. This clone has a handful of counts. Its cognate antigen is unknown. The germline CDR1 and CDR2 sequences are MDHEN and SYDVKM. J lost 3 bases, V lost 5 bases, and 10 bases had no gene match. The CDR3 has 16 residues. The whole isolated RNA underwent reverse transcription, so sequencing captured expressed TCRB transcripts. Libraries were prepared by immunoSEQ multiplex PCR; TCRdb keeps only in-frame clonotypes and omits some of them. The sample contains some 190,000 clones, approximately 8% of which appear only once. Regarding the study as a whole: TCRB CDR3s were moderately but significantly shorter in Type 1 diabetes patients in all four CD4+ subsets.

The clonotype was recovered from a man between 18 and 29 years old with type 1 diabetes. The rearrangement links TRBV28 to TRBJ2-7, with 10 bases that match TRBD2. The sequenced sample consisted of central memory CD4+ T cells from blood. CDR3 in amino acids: CASSTPLAGVIYEQYF. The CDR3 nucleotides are TGTGCCAGCAGTACTCCTCTAGCGGGAGTTATCTACGAGCAGTACTTC.